The clone carrying this T cell receptor beta chain appeared once. The antigen is unknown. Clones were sequenced by immunoSEQ multiplex PCR, and TCRdb holds only the in-frame ones, with some missing. The repertoire has 30,000 to 40,000 clones, around 80% of them found once; the top ten carry 0.8% to 1.1%. The sample is drawn from a study of pediatric ulcerative colitis. Study outcomes and limitations: No controls had the two rectal clonotypes shared by ulcerative colitis patients.

During colonoscopy, one to two rectal pinch biopsies were collected. The CDR3 consists of 16 residues. Trimming pared 6 bases from V and 2 bases from J, leaving 19 bases between. Germline V gene data show CDR1 as SGHRS and CDR2 as YFSETQ. Sequencing used gut tissue. This receptor was identified in a boy between 5 and 17 years old with mild ulcerative colitis. V and J are TRBV5-1 and TRBJ2-3; D is possibly TRBD1 (6 bases). The CDR3: CASTPTTGFYTDTQYF. The CDR3 nucleotides are TGCGCCAGCACCCCTACTACAGGGTTTTACACAGATACGCAGTATTTT. Full variable domain (remainder filled in from reference TRBV5-1 and TRBJ2-3): KAGVTQTPRYLIKTRGQQVTLSCSPISGHRSVSWYQQTPGQGLQFLFEYFSETQRNKGNFPGRFSGRQFSNSRSEMNVSTLELGDSALYLCASTPTTGFYTDTQYFGPGTRLTVL.